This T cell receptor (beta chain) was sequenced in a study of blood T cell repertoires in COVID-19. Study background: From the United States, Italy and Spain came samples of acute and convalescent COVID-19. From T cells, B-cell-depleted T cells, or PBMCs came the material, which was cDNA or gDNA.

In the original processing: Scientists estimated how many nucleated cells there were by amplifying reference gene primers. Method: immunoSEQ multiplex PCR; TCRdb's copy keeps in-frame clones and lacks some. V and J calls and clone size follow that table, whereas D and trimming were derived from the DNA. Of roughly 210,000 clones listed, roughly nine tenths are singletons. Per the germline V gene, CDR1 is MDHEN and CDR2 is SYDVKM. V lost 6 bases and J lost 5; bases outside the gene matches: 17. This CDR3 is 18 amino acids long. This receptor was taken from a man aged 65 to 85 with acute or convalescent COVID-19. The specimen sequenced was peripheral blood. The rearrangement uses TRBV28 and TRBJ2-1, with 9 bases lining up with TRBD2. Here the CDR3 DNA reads TGTGCCAGCAGCCCCATCAATTGGGGCGGGGGGGCTGACAATGAGCAGTTCTTC. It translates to CASSPINWGGGADNEQFF.